A selection of T cell receptor beta chains follows, all from one sample in a study of pediatric ulcerative colitis. Measured with immunoSEQ multiplex PCR; TCRdb has only the in-frame clones, and not every one. The sample lists more than 35,000 clones; approximately 73% were seen once. The sequencing sample was made of gut tissue. All receptors derive from a boy aged 10-17 years with moderate ulcerative colitis. Both conserved end residues are part of each CDR3. The D gene is left open where the match is weak. Rows give clone size only sometimes, using once, few, many, or a class for an expanded clone.

NA | TRBJ1-2 | TRBV5-4 | TRBD1 | TGTGCCAGCAGCTTGAATCAGGGGGCTTCTAACTATGGCTACACCTTC | CASSLNQGASNYGYTF
NA | TRBJ2-1 | TRBV15 | NA | TGTGCCACCAGCAGAGATGCGAGGAGCTCCTACAATGAGCAGTTCTTC | CATSRDARSSYNEQFF
NA | TRBJ2-7 | TRBV30 | NA | TGTGCCTGGAGTGTAAGCGTCTTATCCTACGAGCAGTACTTC | CAWSVSVLSYEQYF
NA | TRBJ2-7 | TRBV5-1 | TRBD2 | TGCGCCAGCAGCATAAGCGGGAGTCCGGACGAGCAGTACTTC | CASSISGSPDEQYF
NA | TRBJ2-3 | TRBV7-2 | NA | TGTGCCAGCAGAAAAGCAGGGGATACGCAGTATTTT | CASRKAGDTQYF
few | TRBJ1-5 | TRBV5-8 | TRBD1 | TGTGCCAGCAGCTGGCAGGGGGTGAGCAATCAGCCCCAGCATTTT | CASSWQGVSNQPQHF
NA | TRBJ2-7 | TRBV7-2 | NA | TGTGCCAGCAGCTTAGATCCGGGACACTCCTACGAGCAGTACTTC | CASSLDPGHSYEQYF
once | TRBJ2-1 | TRBV7-2 | TRBD2 | TGTGCCAGCAGCTTACACGGGGGGGTCTCCTACAATGAGCAGTTCTTC | CASSLHGGVSYNEQFF
NA | TRBJ2-3 | TRBV10-3 | TRBD2 | TGTGCCATCAGTGGATCTTTAGCGGGAGGCTCAGATACGCAGTATTTT | CAISGSLAGGSDTQYF
NA | TRBJ1-5 | TRBV19 | NA | TGTGCCAGTAGTAAAGACCGGGGGGGCAATCAGCCCCAGCATTTT | CASSKDRGGNQPQHF
NA | TRBJ2-7 | TRBV11-3 | TRBD2 | TGTGCCAGCACCCAGACTAGCGGGGCCCCCTACGAGCAGTACTTC | CASTQTSGAPYEQYF
NA | TRBJ1-3 | TRBV7-2 | NA | TGTGCCAGCAGGCCAAGTTCCTACTCTGGAAACACCATATATTTT | CASRPSSYSGNTIYF
NA | TRBJ1-2 | TRBV7-2 | TRBD1 | TGTGCCAGCTTCCCCTCCTTGACAGGGGAAGGATATGGCTACACCTTC | CASFPSLTGEGYGYTF
NA | TRBJ2-1 | TRBV6-1 | TRBD2 | TGTGCCAGCACCCGACTAGCGAGCCACAATGAGCAGTTCTTC | CASTRLASHNEQFF
NA | TRBJ1-1 | TRBV10-2 | NA | TGCGCCAGCAGTAGTAGCTCTGAAGCTTTCTTT | CASSSSSEAFF
few | TRBJ2-7 | TRBV29-1 | NA | TGCAGCGCCCAAAGCGCGGACAGAACCTACGAGCAGTACTTC | CSAQSADRTYEQYF
few | TRBJ2-7 | TRBV7-9 | NA | TGTGCCAGCAGCCCTCACTCCTACGAGCAGTACTTC | CASSPHSYEQYF
NA | TRBJ2-7 | TRBV6-6 | TRBD1 | TGTGCCAGCAGCGTATTTCTCGGGACAGTAAACCACGAGCAGTACTTC | CASSVFLGTVNHEQYF
NA | TRBJ2-3 | TRBV19 | NA | TGTGCCAGTAGTATAGCGGGGCGTGATACGCAGTATTTT | CASSIAGRDTQYF
NA | TRBJ2-2 | TRBV25-1 | NA | TGTGCCAGCAGTGAATTCGGAGATTACGGCGGGGAGCTGTTTTTT | CASSEFGDYGGELFF
NA | TRBJ1-1 | TRBV5-1 | TRBD1 | TGCGCCAGCCGATTCACAGGGGGCACTGAAGCTTTCTTT | CASRFTGGTEAFF
few | TRBJ2-4 | TRBV5-4 | NA | TGTGCCAGCAGCCCGGCTAGTGAGGCCAAAAACATTCAGTACTTC | CASSPASEAKNIQYF
NA | TRBJ2-3 | TRBV4-1 | NA | TGCGCCAGCAGCCAAGTTGGGGCGGGACGCACAGATACGCAGTATTTT | CASSQVGAGRTDTQYF
NA | TRBJ1-1 | TRBV10-3 | NA | TGTGCCATCAGTGTAAAACTTCTGGTGAACACTGAAGCTTTCTTT | CAISVKLLVNTEAFF
few | TRBJ2-3 | TRBV5-8 | TRBD1 | TGTGCCAGCAGCTTGGGGACAGGGGGACCGGGAGGTACAGATACGCAGTATTTT | CASSLGTGGPGGTDTQYF
once | TRBJ2-4 | TRBV11-2 | NA | TGTGCCAGCAGTTATAACAGGGGACTAGCCAAAAACATTCAGTACTTC | CASSYNRGLAKNIQYF
once | TRBJ1-3 | TRBV29-1 | NA | TGCAGCGTTGAAGATCTGAGGACTGCTGGAAACACCATATATTTT | CSVEDLRTAGNTIYF
NA | TRBJ2-7 | TRBV7-8 | NA | TGTGCCAGCAGCTTAGCGGGAGTAGATGAGCAGTACTTC | CASSLAGVDEQYF
few | TRBJ2-7 | TRBV2 | TRBD1 | TGTGCCAGCAGTGGATCCGGACAGGGGCGTTTCGACGAGCAGTACTTC | CASSGSGQGRFDEQYF
NA | TRBJ2-7 | TRBV9 | NA | TGTGCCAGCAGCGGTGTAGGGCCTACCTACGAGCAGTACTTC | CASSGVGPTYEQYF
NA | TRBJ2-2 | TRBV30 | TRBD1 | TGTGCCTGGAGTCCCGGGACAGGTCATACCGGGGAGCTGTTTTTT | CAWSPGTGHTGELFF
NA | TRBJ1-1 | TRBV18 | NA | TGTGCCAGCTCACTTGCCCCAGGTATAAACACTGAAGCTTTCTTT | CASSLAPGINTEAFF
NA | TRBJ1-1 | TRBV28 | NA | TGTGCCAGCAGGGCGAACACTGAAGCTTTCTTT | CASRANTEAFF
once | TRBJ2-7 | TRBV9 | NA | TGTGCCAGCAGCGTAGGGGGACTGTCCTCCTACGAGCAGTACTTC | CASSVGGLSSYEQYF
NA | TRBJ2-2 | TRBV5-1 | NA | TGCGCCAGCAGGCCAGCGAACACCGGGGAGCTGTTTTTT | CASRPANTGELFF
NA | TRBJ1-2 | TRBV14 | NA | TGTGCCAGCAGCCAAGACGGGAACTATGGCTACACCTTC | CASSQDGNYGYTF
few | TRBJ1-2 | TRBV2 | NA | TGTGCCAGCAGTAAAGGGCAGGGCTATGGCTACACCTTC | CASSKGQGYGYTF
NA | TRBJ1-5 | TRBV19 | NA | TGTGCCAGTACTCCAATGGGGGGGCGACAGGTTTATAGCAATCAGCCCCAGCATTTT | CASTPMGGRQVYSNQPQHF
NA | TRBJ2-2 | TRBV5-1 | TRBD1 | TGCGCCAGCAGCTGGTGGACAGGGGGGTTTTCGGACACCGGGGAGCTGTTTTTT | CASSWWTGGFSDTGELFF
NA | TRBJ2-3 | TRBV29-1 | TRBD1 | TGCAGCGTTGAATTAGGCAGGGGGCCTTCTCTTGGCGCAGATACGCAGTATTTT | CSVELGRGPSLGADTQYF